This T cell receptor (beta chain) emerged from a study of cytomegalovirus exposure and HLA in healthy donors. Study-level findings and limits: Later genetic work tied a missense DCLRE1C variant to beta-chain V and J trimming. A list of roughly 160 TCR beta chains associated with cytomegalovirus was given.

Germline CDR1 reads MGHRA; CDR2 reads YSYEKL. CDR3 length: 14 residues. Deletions cut 2 bases from V and 2 bases from J, with 4 bases between. Primers: 60 Vbeta forward and 13 Jbeta reverse. Generated by immunoSEQ multiplex PCR, the TCRdb table keeps only in-frame clones and is missing some. The table shows about 200,000 clones, with roughly four fifths occurring only once. In this sample, this clone turned up a few times. Its matching antigen is unknown. This TCR came from a woman aged 40 to 50 in good health and CMV-seronegative. The material sequenced was PBMCs. The V and J genes are TRBV4-1 and TRBJ2-6; D unresolved. CDR3 region: CASSQYPGANVLTF. The CDR3 DNA is TGCGCCAGCAGCCAATATCCTGGGGCCAACGTCCTGACTTTC.